This passage covers 21 T cell receptor beta chains from one sample sequenced in a study of blood T cell repertoires in COVID-19. Sequenced by immunoSEQ multiplex PCR; TCRdb stores in-frame clones only, minus some. The sample lists approximately 400,000 clones; 80% to 90% were seen once. Material: PBMCs or T cells enriched from blood (not recorded which). The receptor set was obtained from a man in his thirties or forties who had recovered from COVID-19.

The chain links TRBV10-3 to TRBJ2-3; D is unclear. V gave up 6 bases and J gave up 2 bases, with 9 bases separating them. This CDR3 spans 13 amino acids. The germline gives CDR1 ENHRY, CDR2 SYGVKD. DNA of the CDR3: TGTGCCATCAGGGCTAGAGACACAGATACGCAGTATTTT. As protein: CAIRARDTDTQYF.

J is TRBJ2-7 and V is TRBV29-1; 9 bases line up with TRBD1. This CDR3 region has 13 residues. The germline gives CDR1 SQVTM, CDR2 ANQGSEA. Trimming took 7 bases from V and 5 from J; bases not matched to a gene: 9. CDR3 nucleotide sequence: TGCAGCGGGGCCGGGACAGGGTTACACGAGCAGTACTTC. Encoded protein: CSGAGTGLHEQYF.

V is TRBV30 and J is TRBJ2-7; D may be TRBD1 (6 bases). CDR1 GTSNPN and CDR2 SVGIG come from the germline V gene (reference sequence). The CDR3 is 12 residues long. Trimming took 5 bases from V and 3 from J, leaving 11 bases between them. CDR3 bases: TGTGCCTGGCCGGGACAAAACTACGAGCAGTACTTC. Amino acids: CAWPGQNYEQYF.

A single count supports this clone. This chain connects TRBV14 to TRBJ2-1; TRBD2 matches at 8 bases. Unmatched junction bases numbered 11, after V lost 1 base and J lost 6 bases. CDR3 length equals 17 residues. The V gene's germline CDR1 is SGHDN and CDR2 FVKESK. The CDR3 sequence: CASSQGRHGRGVNEQFF. CDR3 in DNA: TGTGCCAGCAGCCAAGGACGGCATGGGCGGGGGGTCAATGAGCAGTTCTTC.

This chain joins TRBV5-8 and TRBJ1-5; D gene ambiguous. Trimming left V 2 bases short and J 7 bases short, with 19 bases between. Looked up from germline, CDR1 is SGHTS and CDR2 is YDEGEE. The CDR3 is made up of 16 amino acids. CDR3 amino acids: CASSLSVSEAEQPQHF. The CDR3 DNA reads TGTGCCAGCAGCTTATCGGTCAGCGAAGCGGAACAGCCCCAGCATTTT.

This clone appeared once. V gene TRBV7-2 combines with J gene TRBJ2-2; D is unclear. The length of the CDR3 is 15 residues. Trimming cost V 5 bases and J 0 bases, with 10 bases left between them. The germline gives CDR1 SGHTA, CDR2 FQGNSA. The CDR3 is CASSPRVTNTGELFF. In DNA form, the CDR3 reads TGTGCCAGCAGCCCCCGGGTGACGAACACCGGGGAGCTGTTTTTT.

This clone appeared a single time. The chain recombines TRBV4-3 with TRBJ2-2; TRBD1 aligns across 10 bases. CDR1 LGHNA and CDR2 YSLEER come from the germline V gene. This CDR3 contains 17 residues. J gave up 4 bases and V 3 bases, and 8 bases lay outside the gene matches. The CDR3 sequence: CASSQIRQGARTGELFF. The DNA of the CDR3 is TGCGCCAGCAGCCAGATAAGACAGGGGGCACGCACCGGGGAGCTGTTTTTT.

The chain couples TRBV11-2 to TRBJ2-3; TRBD1 matches 7 bases. The germline gives CDR1 SGHAT, CDR2 FQNNGV. The CDR3 spans 13 residues. V was clipped by 2 bases and J by 11 bases; unmatched bases: 7. The CDR3 bases are TGTGCCAGCAGCTTATTCACCCAGGGGGAGCAGTATTTT. It is translated as CASSLFTQGEQYF.

The chain employs TRBV10-3 and TRBJ2-5; D may be TRBD2 (6 bases). Germline V gives CDR1 ENHRY, CDR2 SYGVKD. This CDR3 spans 15 amino acids. V was cut by 3 bases and J by 2 bases, with 13 bases left in between. The CDR3, as DNA: TGTGCCATCAGTGATGGCGGGGCCGAACAAGAGACCCAGTACTTC. Encoded protein: CAISDGGAEQETQYF.

This clone was counted a few times. The rearrangement links TRBV12-5 to TRBJ1-5; perhaps TRBD1 as D (6 bases). The CDR3 contains 16 residues. Germline V gene sequence: CDR1 LGHNT, CDR2 FRNRAP. The ends were cut back, 5 bases at V and 5 bases at J, with 19 bases in the middle. CDR3 loop: CASGDGTGTSDQPQHF. As DNA, the CDR3 is TGTGCTAGTGGTGACGGCACCGGGACATCGGATCAGCCCCAGCATTTT.

The chain joins TRBV18 to TRBJ2-1, with D tentatively TRBD1 (6 bases). Trimming pared 3 bases from V and 4 bases from J, leaving 16 bases between. Germline V CDR1 and CDR2: KGHSH, LQKENI. This CDR3 contains 16 residues. The CDR3 DNA reads as TGTGCCAGCTCACCTTTTCAGGGGATCGTTTACAATGAGCAGTTCTTC. It encodes CASSPFQGIVYNEQFF.

The rearrangement links TRBV11-2 to TRBJ1-2; 9 positions match TRBD1. J lost 5 bases, V lost 1 base, and 14 bases had no gene match. The length of the CDR3 is 18 residues. In germline, CDR1 is SGHAT, CDR2 FQNNGV. DNA of the CDR3: TGTGCCAGCAGCTTAGTCAACCCTCGCGGGACAGGGCAATATGGCTACACCTTC. It specifies CASSLVNPRGTGQYGYTF.

The chain combines TRBV5-4 with TRBJ2-7, with D perhaps TRBD1 (5 bases). The ends were cut back, 4 bases at V and 5 bases at J, with 19 bases in the middle. Germline lookup yields CDR1 SGHNT and CDR2 YYREEE (reference sequence). This CDR3 comprises 15 residues. The CDR3, as DNA: TGTGCCAGCAGCAAAGACGGCCACCCCAGGGACGAGCAGTACTTC. Its translation is CASSKDGHPRDEQYF.

The chain is built from TRBV4-1 and TRBJ2-1; 8 bases map to TRBD1. CDR1 MGHRA and CDR2 YSYEKL come from the germline V gene. This CDR3 region has 16 residues. J was trimmed by 1 base and V by 4 bases; bases with no gene match: 6. The CDR3 reads CASSPPGQVSYNEQFF. CDR3 nucleotides: TGCGCCAGCAGCCCTCCGGGACAGGTTTCCTACAATGAGCAGTTCTTC.

This rearrangement joins TRBV9 to TRBJ1-2; no definite D call. The CDR3 covers 15 residues. The V and J ends lost 0 bases and 3 bases respectively, with 12 bases between them. In germline, CDR1 is SGDLS, CDR2 YYNGEE. The CDR3 DNA is TGTGCCAGCAGCGTAGGTGACATCTTTTACTATGGCTACACCTTC. Encoded protein: CASSVGDIFYYGYTF.

This clone was detected only a few times. The rearrangement joins TRBV30 to TRBJ1-1; 7 nucleotides match TRBD1. Germline V gene sequence: CDR1 GTSNPN, CDR2 SVGIG (reference sequence). This CDR3 is 12 amino acids long. The J segment lost 8 bases and the V segment lost 3 bases, leaving 6 bases of the junction unmatched. CDR3 sequence (DNA): TGTGCCTGGAGCCCGGGACAGATCGAAGCTTTCTTT. It specifies CAWSPGQIEAFF.

This chain connects TRBV18 to TRBJ2-7; 9 bases line up with TRBD1. The CDR3 consists of 15 residues. Germline loops: CDR1 KGHSH, CDR2 LQKENI. J lost 1 base, V lost 6 bases, and 7 bases had no gene match. CDR3 amino acids: CASSPGQGVSYEQYF. CDR3 in DNA: TGTGCCAGCTCGCCGGGACAGGGAGTATCCTACGAGCAGTACTTC.

This clone was detected only a few times. The chain uses TRBV4-3 and TRBJ1-6, with D unresolved. The V gene's germline CDR1 is LGHNA and CDR2 YSLEER. The length of the CDR3 is 16 residues. The germline V and J ends were trimmed by 3 bases and 7 bases, with 16 bases remaining between them. CDR3 sequence reads: CASSQDRRSGNSPLHF. The CDR3, as DNA: TGCGCCAGCAGCCAGGACCGTCGTTCGGGGAATTCACCCCTCCACTTT.

The chain joins TRBV4-1 to TRBJ2-3; unclear D gene. CDR1 and CDR2 (germline): MGHRA, YSYEKL. V lost 1 base, J lost 1 base, and 12 bases lay in between. The CDR3 runs to 16 residues. The CDR3 DNA reads as TGCGCCAGCAGCCAAGTCCTGATTTCGGGCACAGATACGCAGTATTTT. Translated: CASSQVLISGTDTQYF.

The rearrangement joins TRBV30 to TRBJ2-2; a possible D gene is TRBD2 (6 bases). Germline V gene sequence: CDR1 GTSNPN, CDR2 SVGIG (reference sequence). The V and J ends lost 2 bases and 0 bases respectively, with 13 bases between them. CDR3 size: 16 residues. The CDR3 is CAWSRKGGANTGELFF. CDR3 nucleotide sequence: TGTGCCTGGAGTCGAAAGGGCGGGGCGAACACCGGGGAGCTGTTTTTT.

This sequence joins TRBV29-1 and TRBJ1-2, with D maybe TRBD1 (6 bases). Trimming pared 4 bases from V and 4 bases from J, leaving 16 bases between. This CDR3 contains 14 residues. Per the germline V gene, CDR1 is SQVTM and CDR2 is ANQGSEA. CDR3 region: CSVGVRDTFYGYTF. As DNA, the CDR3 is TGCAGCGTTGGGGTCCGGGACACGTTCTATGGCTACACCTTC.